This T cell receptor (beta chain) was sequenced for a study of glioma-infiltrating T cells after dendritic cell vaccination. General study findings and limits: No direct clonality-survival link was found; a diverse polyclonal response may matter. Patients with more pretreatment TILs had longer time to progression and survival. The cohort had few patients with full blood and tumor sets.

This clone was observed a handful of times. Antigen specificity is unknown. Indicated time point: after dendritic cell vaccination, including at tumor progression/relapse. TCRdb's table, derived via immunoSEQ multiplex PCR, lists solely in-frame clones and lacks some. This sample has about 90,000 clones, with around 83% found just once. Per the germline V gene, CDR1 is MNHEY and CDR2 is SVGAGI. V was clipped by 5 bases and J by 0 bases, with 8 bases between them. There are 13 residues in the CDR3. The source was blood, collected after dendritic cell vaccination. This rearrangement joins TRBV6-5 to TRBJ2-7; D is unclear. The receptor was derived from a human donor with glioblastoma. Written as DNA, the CDR3 is TGTGCCAGCAGTCCTAGGTACTCCTACGAGCAGTACTTC. Translating it yields CASSPRYSYEQYF.